This TCR beta chain is from a study of cytomegalovirus exposure and HLA in healthy donors. At the level of the study: Drawn from HLA-typed donors, 80 million to 100 million unique TCRs were held in an early data release. Among several hundred genotyped donors, 65% to 90% fell in the Caucasian-associated ancestry cluster.

CDR1 is SEHNR, CDR2 FQNEAQ, per germline (reference sequence). This CDR3 has 15 residues. Between the trimmed V and J ends, which lost 0 bases and 2 bases, there was a span of 8 bases. In the PCR, 60 Vbeta and 13 Jbeta primers were used. The protocol was immunoSEQ multiplex PCR, while the TCRdb copy is restricted to in-frame clones and leaves out a portion. The sample carries under 150,000 clones, over 60% recorded once. The chain couples TRBV7-9 to TRBJ1-3, with D tentatively TRBD1 (6 bases). This clonotype was sampled from a woman aged 60-75 years in good health and CMV-seronegative. The sequencing sample was made of PBMCs. The CDR3 DNA follows: TGTGCCAGCAGCTTAGCGGACAGTCCTGGAAACACCATATATTTT. This encodes CASSLADSPGNTIYF.